The rows below give T cell receptor beta chains drawn from one sample of a study of blood T cell repertoires in COVID-19. Using immunoSEQ multiplex PCR, the repertoire was profiled, and TCRdb retains in-frame clones only, with some absent. This table has approximately 160,000 clones, around 78% appearing once. The sequenced sample was PBMCs or T cells enriched from blood (not recorded which). The source of these receptors is a woman aged 45-65 years who had recovered from COVID-19. Each CDR3 is given with its conserved first and last residue. D genes are given only for firm matches. The listing skips clone size in some rows; elsewhere it reads once, few, many or a size class.

d_gene	abundance	v_gene	j_gene	CDR3nt	CDR3aa
NA	NA	TRBV6-5	TRBJ1-2	TGTGCCAGCAGGATCGGACAAGACTATGGCTACACCTTC	CASRIGQDYGYTF
TRBD1	NA	TRBV11-3	TRBJ1-3	TGTGCCAGCAGCCGACAGGGTGTAAGTGGAAACACCATATATTTT	CASSRQGVSGNTIYF
TRBD1	NA	TRBV30	TRBJ2-1	TGTGCCTGGACAGGACAGGGTTATGAGCAGTTCTTC	CAWTGQGYEQFF
NA	NA	TRBV7-8	TRBJ2-3	TGTGCCAGCAGCCCCGGGGAGGCAGATACGCAGTATTTT	CASSPGEADTQYF
TRBD1	NA	TRBV9	TRBJ2-1	TGTGCCAGCAACAGACAGGGCGCGGGCGACAATGAGCAGTTCTTC	CASNRQGAGDNEQFF
TRBD1	NA	TRBV11-2	TRBJ1-1	TGTGCCAGCAGCGACCCAGGGGGGGAAGCTTTCTTT	CASSDPGGEAFF
NA	once	TRBV7-2	TRBJ1-4	TGTGCCAGCAGCTTTGCAGGAATTAATGAAAAACTGTTTTTT	CASSFAGINEKLFF
TRBD1	once	TRBV9	TRBJ1-1	TGTGCCAGCAGCGTAGGGGACAGCCCTGGGGTTTACACTGAAGCTTTCTTT	CASSVGDSPGVYTEAFF
NA	NA	TRBV30	TRBJ1-5	TGTGCCTGGAGTGTTAGTTCCGGGGGCAATCAGCCCCAGCATTTT	CAWSVSSGGNQPQHF
NA	NA	TRBV28	TRBJ2-5	TGTGCCAGCAGTTTGATTAGCTCGGGCCAAGAGACCCAGTACTTC	CASSLISSGQETQYF
NA	NA	TRBV7-3	TRBJ2-1	TGTGCCAGCAGCTTATCTGGTGGGGGGATCAATGAGCAGTTCTTC	CASSLSGGGINEQFF
TRBD1	once	TRBV2	TRBJ1-6	TGTGCCAGCAGTGTATGGGAGACAGGGCCGGATTCACCCCTCCACTTT	CASSVWETGPDSPLHF
NA	NA	TRBV28	TRBJ2-1	TGTGCCAGCAGTTTGCGGGAGCAGTTCTTC	CASSLREQFF
TRBD1	NA	TRBV7-2	TRBJ2-4	TGTGCCAGCAGCCCACGACAGGGGTTGAAAAACATTCAGTACTTC	CASSPRQGLKNIQYF
TRBD1	NA	TRBV27	TRBJ1-1	TGTGCCAGCACCCCCGGACAGGGGAGAGGGAACACTGAAGCTTTCTTT	CASTPGQGRGNTEAFF
TRBD2	NA	TRBV11-3	TRBJ2-5	TGTGCCAGCAGCTTAGATCAACTAGCGGGAGGTCGGGAGACCCAGTACTTC	CASSLDQLAGGRETQYF
TRBD1	NA	TRBV5-6	TRBJ1-2	TGTGCCAGCAGCTACGGGACAGTCTATGGCTACACCTTC	CASSYGTVYGYTF
TRBD2	NA	TRBV27	TRBJ2-5	TGTGCCAGCAGTTGGACTAGCGGGGGCCAAGAGACCCAGTACTTC	CASSWTSGGQETQYF
NA	NA	TRBV6-5	TRBJ1-4	TGTGCCAGCAGTTACTCGGGGGGATTTAATGAAAAACTGTTTTTT	CASSYSGGFNEKLFF
TRBD2	NA	TRBV6-4	TRBJ2-1	TGTGCCAGCAGTGTAGGACTAGCCGGAACGAATGAGCAGTTCTTC	CASSVGLAGTNEQFF
NA	NA	TRBV7-2	TRBJ2-1	TGTGCCAGCAGCTTAGCGGGAGCTGAGCAGTTCTTC	CASSLAGAEQFF
NA	NA	TRBV19	TRBJ2-3	TGTGCCAGTAGTATTTCCCGGGGGACAGATACGCAGTATTTT	CASSISRGTDTQYF
NA	NA	TRBV5-1	TRBJ1-4	TGCGCCAGCAGCTTGGCTCTGCAGGGCTATGAAAAACTGTTTTTT	CASSLALQGYEKLFF
TRBD1	NA	TRBV7-8	TRBJ1-6	TGTGCCAGCAGCTCGGGACAGGCCGGGTATTCACCCCTCCACTTT	CASSSGQAGYSPLHF
NA	NA	TRBV12-3/TRBV12-4	TRBJ1-1	TGTGCCAGCAGTTTAGCGGCGAACACTGAAGCTTTCTTT	CASSLAANTEAFF
TRBD2	NA	TRBV5-1	TRBJ2-1	TGCGCCAGCACCGCACTAGCGTCCTACAATGAGCAGTTCTTC	CASTALASYNEQFF
NA	NA	TRBV11-2	TRBJ1-1	TGTGCCAGCAGCTCGCAGGGGAACACTGAAGCTTTCTTT	CASSSQGNTEAFF
NA	NA	TRBV19	TRBJ1-1	TGTGCCAGTAGCGAAGGGGTATCGAACACTGAAGCTTTCTTT	CASSEGVSNTEAFF
NA	NA	TRBV19	TRBJ1-6	TGTGCCAGTAATGAGGGTCATTCACCCCTCCACTTT	CASNEGHSPLHF
NA	NA	TRBV12-3/TRBV12-4	TRBJ1-4	TGTGCCAGCAGCGCACGCGGGGGCGAAAAACTGTTTTTT	CASSARGGEKLFF
NA	NA	TRBV3-1/TRBV3-2	TRBJ2-5	TGTGCCAGCAGCCGTAACGGAGGGAGCGGCGCAAAGACCCAGTACTTC	CASSRNGGSGAKTQYF
TRBD2	NA	TRBV2	TRBJ2-5	TGTGCCAGCAAAGGACTAGCGGAACCAGAGACCCAGTACTTC	CASKGLAEPETQYF
NA	few	TRBV25-1	TRBJ1-1	TGTGCCAGCGGCGATTGGGCAGGGTACGCCACTGAAGCTTTCTTT	CASGDWAGYATEAFF
NA	NA	TRBV7-6	TRBJ1-2	TGTGCCAGCAGCTTGGACCCGGGACTAGGGTATGGCTACACCTTC	CASSLDPGLGYGYTF
TRBD1	NA	TRBV19	TRBJ1-1	TGTGCCAGTAGTTGGGACAGAATGAACACTGAAGCTTTCTTT	CASSWDRMNTEAFF
NA	NA	TRBV18	TRBJ1-2	TGTGCCAGCTCTTACGCGGTCGGGGGGAACTATGGCTACACCTTC	CASSYAVGGNYGYTF
TRBD1	NA	TRBV5-4	TRBJ1-2	TGTGCCAGCAGCACCACAGGGGGAAGAAGCTATGGCTACACCTTC	CASSTTGGRSYGYTF
NA	NA	TRBV29-1	TRBJ1-2	TGCAGCGTTGTCCGGGGATACTATGGCTACACCTTC	CSVVRGYYGYTF
NA	NA	TRBV2	TRBJ1-1	TGTGCCAGCCCTGGCGGACAAAACACTGAAGCTTTCTTT	CASPGGQNTEAFF
NA	NA	TRBV6-4	TRBJ2-1	TGTGCCAGCAGTGACCAGGCAGGGATCAATGAGCAGTTCTTC	CASSDQAGINEQFF
TRBD1	NA	TRBV7-9	TRBJ2-5	TGTGCCAGCAGCGGAGGGACAGGACAAGAGACCCAGTACTTC	CASSGGTGQETQYF
TRBD1	NA	TRBV29-1	TRBJ1-4	TGCAGCGCCTCGGGGACAGGGGTTAATGAAAAACTGTTTTTT	CSASGTGVNEKLFF
NA	NA	TRBV3-1/TRBV3-2	TRBJ1-1	TGTGCCAGCAGCGAAGGGGCCGCGGACTTTGGCACTGAAGCTTTCTTT	CASSEGAADFGTEAFF
NA	NA	TRBV7-9	TRBJ1-5	TGTGCCAGCAGCTTCACAGGGATAATCGGGAGCAATCAGCCCCAGCATTTT	CASSFTGIIGSNQPQHF
NA	NA	TRBV28	TRBJ1-3	TGTGCCAGCAGTTCGGGGGGCTCTGGAAACACCATATATTTT	CASSSGGSGNTIYF